This T cell receptor (beta chain) was sequenced in a study of naive and memory T cell subsets (dated by TCRdb to about 2017). Regarding the research as a whole: An open-source, UMI-based TCR alpha and beta sequencing pipeline was applied to sorted naive and memory peripheral blood T cell subsets. Complete agreement was observed between the functional CMV T cell responses and the IgG serology results. RNA was DNase-treated and reverse transcribed with TCR constant-region primers, mostly using SuperScript III.

V is cut back by 3 bases and J by 5 bases, with 11 bases in the junction unmatched. There are 15 amino acids in the CDR3, from cysteine to phenylalanine inclusive. CDR3 DNA only is kept here, 45 bases in frame from base 1. The germline V gene (reference sequence) gives CDR1 as GTSNPN and CDR2 as SVGIG. General study outcomes and caveats: After error correction, only a single occurrence was seen for over 95% of naive TCR sequences, so much steeper abundance distributions were produced than in memory subsets. In both CD4 and CD8 cells, going from naive through CM, EM and EMRA, the Gini index went up while Shannon and inverse Simpson diversity went down. Single alpha or beta chain sequences, rather than paired alpha/beta receptors, were used to define clonotypes. RNA-based TCR counts may be affected by expression changes linked to T cell activation and differentiation. TCR abundance followed a power law whose exponent differed between naive and memory subsets but was consistent across the three individuals. A few larger clonotypes were found in naive repertoires, especially CD8, and these larger clonotypes were possibly memory cells re-expressing CD45RA. No ground truth was available to validate the repertoire findings for the naive and memory subsets.

From the second PCR step onward, the TCR alpha chain libraries and the TCR beta chain libraries were amplified separately. CMV status of each donor was established by measuring IFNgamma production from CD4+ T cells after fresh PBMCs were stimulated overnight with CMV viral lysate. Miltenyi beads were used first to positively select CD4 T cells, and CD8 T cells were then positively selected from the CD4-negative fraction. Cells stained for CD3, CD4, CD8, CD45RA, CD27 and a live/dead dye were sorted on a BD Aria II into four subsets by CD45RA and CD27. Blood was obtained from a few healthy volunteers, and the blood from each volunteer was fractionated into CD4 and CD8 T cells and subsequently into four differentiation subsets. Approximately 130 ml of peripheral blood was drawn per donor, and PBMC were isolated by Ficoll-Paque PLUS density-gradient centrifugation. Sorted cells were lysed in RLT buffer, after which RNA was extracted using a Qiagen RNeasy kit and stored at -80 degrees C.

This clonotype was detected ten times or more. The specificity of this receptor is unknown. Base-call qualities are not available, and no considerably larger clone is one nucleotide away. Receptor amplification or capture employed UMI-ligation and nested PCR. To cover both TRBC1 and TRBC2, the beta constant-region primer consisted of an equimolar mix of two oligonucleotides. Four rounds of PCR were used to amplify ligated cDNA, with nested alpha and beta constant-region primers being used together with the SP2 primer. A single-stranded oligonucleotide bearing the SP2 primer plus a 12-nucleotide UMI was ligated onto the 3' end of the cDNA by T4 RNA ligase 1. The ligation reaction was kept at 16 degrees C for roughly 19-25 hours. PCR2 was typically run as a SYBR Green qPCR and stopped at a predetermined threshold to prevent over-amplification. Agencourt AMPure XP magnetic beads were used for all purifications after the first. Libraries were quantified by Qubit and checked on a TapeStation, where a main peak was expected near 650 bp. The pooled libraries were sequenced on an Illumina MiSeq using v2 2x251 paired-end kits, which usually yielded roughly 0.85-2.1 million reads per sample. Each sample was pooled at around 4.2 nM, and about 4.5-8% PhiX was included to help cluster recognition. As for the original processing: V and J genes were assigned to Demultiplexor-processed FASTQ reads by Decombinator through tag matching, with a single base-pair mismatch being allowed. Collapsinator relied on UMIs to fix sequencing errors as well as frequency errors caused by PCR heterogeneity. TCRs were translated and CDR3s were extracted from the conserved cysteine to the FGXG phenylalanine by CDR3Translator, with non-productive sequences being flagged. Repertoires were subsampled to equal numbers of UMI-defined TCRs before Gini, Shannon entropy and inverse Simpson indices were calculated. Clonotype abundance distributions were fitted to a power law by maximum likelihood within the linear range. When run on a single naive CD8 sample, MIGEC and the pipeline yielded similar UMI counts, similar unique TCR numbers and similar clonal distributions. In one analysis, naive TCRs that were also found in any memory subset of the same donor were excluded from the naive repertoire. A set of under 8,500 CMV-associated CDR3 sequences, compiled from VDJdb and a published dataset, was used to search the repertoires. TCRdb redid the processing of the public reads, applying fastp at Q25 and MiXCR, and retained in-frame beta chains. Merged by CDR3 protein, the rows form single entries marked with the most common genes and DNA. TCRdb, rather than the study authors, made the V and J calls. A total of 80,000 to 95,000 distinct CDR3 sequences appear in this sample, roughly 9.3% of them only once. Together, the top ten hold over 1% of the sample.

Sequenced sample: naive CD8+ T cells from blood. Read against the paper, the sample's cell subset or site label means: naive T cells, CD45RA high CD27+. The chain joins TRBV30 to TRBJ2-7, with TRBD2 matching 9 junction bases. This TCR derives from a human donor in good health. CDR3 protein: CAWSHPRGRGHEQYF. The bases are TGTGCCTGGAGCCACCCTCGCGGGAGGGGCCACGAGCAGTACTTC.